Listed below are T cell receptor beta chains from one sample, sequenced in a study of blood T cell repertoires in COVID-19. Some clones are missing from TCRdb's copy, which holds only in-frame ones; the method was immunoSEQ multiplex PCR. The data contain over 70,000 clones, more than 75% of them seen just once; the ten biggest clones take up 11%. Input material: peripheral blood. The receptors here all came from a man aged 60 to 69 with COVID-19, enrolled during active disease. The CDR3 runs from the conserved cysteine through the conserved F or W. The D gene is left open where the match is weak. Clone size is stated in some rows and not others, as once, few, many or a class when expanded.

v_call: TRBV2; d_call: -; j_call: TRBJ1-1; clone_size: few; cdr3_aa: CASIKGRMDTEAFF; cdr3_nt: TGTGCCAGCATAAAGGGGAGGATGGACACTGAAGCTTTCTTT
v_call: TRBV5-6; d_call: TRBD1; j_call: TRBJ1-1; clone_size: -; cdr3_aa: CASSQDRTGSTEAFF; cdr3_nt: TGTGCCAGCAGCCAGGACAGGACCGGGAGCACTGAAGCTTTCTTT
v_call: TRBV6-1; d_call: TRBD1; j_call: TRBJ2-4; clone_size: -; cdr3_aa: CASSKAGTENIQYF; cdr3_nt: TGTGCCAGCAGTAAAGCCGGGACAGAGAACATTCAGTACTTC
v_call: TRBV6-5; d_call: TRBD2; j_call: TRBJ2-2; clone_size: many; cdr3_aa: CASSYLAGTRTGELFF; cdr3_nt: TGTGCCAGCAGTTACCTAGCCGGGACTAGGACCGGGGAGCTGTTTTTT
v_call: TRBV2; d_call: TRBD2; j_call: TRBJ2-7; clone_size: many; cdr3_aa: CASRPGLAGYEQYF; cdr3_nt: TGTGCCAGCAGGCCGGGACTAGCGGGGTACGAGCAGTACTTC
v_call: TRBV19; d_call: TRBD1; j_call: TRBJ2-7; clone_size: -; cdr3_aa: CASSQQGAYEQYF; cdr3_nt: TGTGCCAGTAGTCAGCAGGGGGCCTACGAGCAGTACTTC
v_call: TRBV3-1/TRBV3-2; d_call: -; j_call: TRBJ1-2; clone_size: -; cdr3_aa: CASSQVLVGDGYTF; cdr3_nt: TGTGCCAGCAGCCAAGTCTTAGTGGGCGATGGCTACACCTTC
v_call: TRBV7-9; d_call: -; j_call: TRBJ2-3; clone_size: -; cdr3_aa: CASSLAGLTSTDTQYF; cdr3_nt: TGTGCCAGCAGCTTAGCAGGACTAACCAGCACAGATACGCAGTATTTT
v_call: TRBV5-1; d_call: TRBD1; j_call: TRBJ1-1; clone_size: -; cdr3_aa: CASSLGQGVGTEAFF; cdr3_nt: TGCGCCAGCAGCTTGGGACAGGGGGTGGGCACTGAAGCTTTCTTT
v_call: TRBV7-9; d_call: TRBD1; j_call: TRBJ2-7; clone_size: -; cdr3_aa: CASSLDTGGAEQYF; cdr3_nt: TGTGCCAGCAGCTTAGACACAGGGGGCGCGGAGCAGTACTTC
v_call: TRBV12-5; d_call: -; j_call: TRBJ1-4; clone_size: -; cdr3_aa: CASGLVITENEKLFF; cdr3_nt: TGTGCTAGTGGTTTGGTTATTACAGAAAATGAAAAACTGTTTTTT
v_call: TRBV9; d_call: TRBD1; j_call: TRBJ2-3; clone_size: -; cdr3_aa: CASSPEVGTGHADTQYF; cdr3_nt: TGTGCCAGCAGCCCCGAGGTTGGGACAGGGCATGCTGATACGCAGTATTTT
v_call: TRBV10-1; d_call: -; j_call: TRBJ1-5; clone_size: -; cdr3_aa: CASSDRLEQPQHF; cdr3_nt: TGCGCCAGCAGTGATAGACTCGAACAGCCCCAGCATTTT
v_call: TRBV7-3; d_call: -; j_call: TRBJ1-2; clone_size: few; cdr3_aa: CASSRNPGIYGYTF; cdr3_nt: TGTGCCAGCAGCCGAAATCCAGGGATCTATGGCTACACCTTC
v_call: TRBV15; d_call: TRBD1; j_call: TRBJ2-5; clone_size: -; cdr3_aa: CATSRGQGMGETQYF; cdr3_nt: TGTGCCACCAGCAGAGGACAGGGAATGGGGGAGACCCAGTACTTC